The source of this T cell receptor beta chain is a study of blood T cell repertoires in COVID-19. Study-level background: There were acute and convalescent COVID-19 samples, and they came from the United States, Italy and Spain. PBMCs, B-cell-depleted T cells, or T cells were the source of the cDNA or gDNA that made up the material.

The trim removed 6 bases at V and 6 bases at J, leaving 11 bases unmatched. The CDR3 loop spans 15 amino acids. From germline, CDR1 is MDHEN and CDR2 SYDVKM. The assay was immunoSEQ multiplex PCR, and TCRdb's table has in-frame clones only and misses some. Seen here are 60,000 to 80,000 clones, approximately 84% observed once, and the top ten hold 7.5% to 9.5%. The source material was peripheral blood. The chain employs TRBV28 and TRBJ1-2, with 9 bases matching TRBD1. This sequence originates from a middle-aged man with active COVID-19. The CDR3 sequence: CASSLYAGTGNGYTF. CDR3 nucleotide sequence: TGTGCCAGCAGCCTATACGCCGGGACAGGGAATGGCTACACCTTC.